This T cell receptor (beta chain) was sequenced in a study of a mutant IDH1 vaccine in newly diagnosed glioma. Study summary: Vaccination began 4-6 weeks post radiotherapy alone, or with temozolomide cycles. Overall study findings and caveats: Vaccination elicited immune responses in roughly 92% of patients.

The time point was: week 35, safety follow-up. A 20-mer mutant IDH1 peptide at 300 ug was injected subcutaneously with topical imiquimod. The donors had new WHO grade 3 or 4 astrocytomas; these were IDH1-mutant and ATRX-lost. As regards this clone: Its antigen is currently unknown.

Only in-frame clones appear in the TCRdb table, and some are missing; sequencing was by immunoSEQ multiplex PCR. Of 60,000 to 75,000 clones in the sample, more than 75% were seen once. This TCR was recovered from a man younger than 45 with glioma. This sample comprised PBMCs, obtained from a glioma patient whose treatment included an IDH1 peptide vaccine.

The chain's CDR3 is CASARGRGHYEQYF. CDR3 nucleotide sequence: TGTGCCAGCGCCCGAGGACGGGGGCACTACGAGCAGTACTTC. V is TRBV13 and J is TRBJ2-7, with D possibly called TRBD1 or TRBD2 (6 bases each). Per the germline V gene, CDR1 is PRHDT and CDR2 is FYEKMQ (reference sequence). V was pared by 8 bases and J by 3 bases, with 17 bases between. The CDR3 spans 14 residues.